This TCR beta chain was sequenced during a study of blood T cell repertoires in COVID-19. Looking at the study overall: COVID-19 samples collected from the United States, Italy and Spain covered acute and convalescent phases. The analysed material was cDNA or gDNA that came from T cells, B-cell-depleted T cells, or PBMCs.

Original processing notes: Reference gene primer amplification in the assay estimated nucleated cell counts. The assay was immunoSEQ multiplex PCR, and TCRdb's table has in-frame clones only and misses some. Clone size and V and J calls were adopted from that table, with D and trimming inferred from the DNA. The sample yields under 55,000 clones, roughly 80% seen once. Sequencing was done on a sample of peripheral blood. This clonotype was sampled from a man between 70 and 80 years old with acute or convalescent COVID-19.

In DNA, the CDR3 is TGCGCCAGCAGCTCTCAGGGGTCGGCGGGCACTGAAGCTTTCTTT. Protein sequence: CASSSQGSAGTEAFF. The V and J genes are TRBV5-1 and TRBJ1-1; D is possibly TRBD1 (6 bases). Germline V gives CDR1 SGHRS, CDR2 YFSETQ. This CDR3 region has 15 residues. V lost 3 bases and J lost 4, with 16 bases in between.